One and the same sample provided the 8 T cell receptor beta chains below, sequenced in a study of shared clonotypes between healthy human individuals. Only in-frame clones appear in the TCRdb table, and some are missing; sequencing was by immunoSEQ multiplex PCR. Here the sample spans 2 million to 2.5 million clones, around 92% being singletons. The sample consisted of naive CD4+ T cells from PBMCs. Subset here: CD45RA+ positively selected. These receptors were collected from a man aged 18 to 29 in good health. Some clones in this sample may be carry-over from other donors' samples.

The J gene is TRBJ2-1, the V gene TRBV2; 11 nucleotides match TRBD2. The CDR3 runs 15 residues. Per germline, CDR1 SNHLY and CDR2 FYNNEI. V trimming: 6 bases; J trimming: 4 bases; junction bases outside the gene matches: 5. CDR3 DNA sequence: TGTGCCAGCAGAGATCTAGCGGGAGGTTACAATGAGCAGTTCTTC. Its protein product is CASRDLAGGYNEQFF.

The chain recombines TRBV5-6 with TRBJ2-1; TRBD2 matches 13 bases. The J segment lost 9 bases and the V segment lost 4 bases, leaving 7 bases of the junction unmatched. Germline assignment: CDR1 SGHDT and CDR2 YYEEEE. The CDR3 spans 15 residues. The CDR3 here is CASSPPGTSGVEQFF. The DNA of the CDR3 is TGTGCCAGCAGCCCACCCGGGACTAGCGGGGTTGAGCAGTTCTTC. The variable domain in full, with the rest retrieved from reference TRBV5-6 and TRBJ2-1, is DAGVTQSPTHLIKTRGQQVTLRCSPKSGHDTVSWYQQALGQGPQFIFQYYEEEERQRGNFPDRFSGHQFPNYSSELNVNALLLGDSALYLCASSPPGTSGVEQFFGPGTRLTVL.

The chain carries TRBV6-1 and TRBJ2-5; D is tentatively TRBD1 or TRBD2 (6 bases each). V gave up 2 bases and J gave up 5 bases, with 12 bases separating them. The length of the CDR3 is 14 residues. Germline CDR1 reads MNHNS; CDR2 reads SASEGT. The CDR3 region is CASSELGGRETQYF. In DNA, the CDR3 is TGTGCCAGCAGTGAATTAGGGGGGCGGGAGACCCAGTACTTC.

As for this clone: Other DNA variants within this sample encode the same CDR3. The gene calls are TRBV28 and TRBJ1-2; TRBD1 matches 8 bases. Germline V lookup: CDR1 MDHEN, CDR2 SYDVKM. The V gene end was trimmed by 3 bases and the J gene end by 9 bases; junction bases not matched to a gene: 3. The CDR3 is 12 amino acids. As DNA, the CDR3 is TGTGCCAGCAGTTTGCGACAGGGGAGCTACACCTTC. It translates to CASSLRQGSYTF.

Details on this clone: Other DNA sequences in the same sample also yield this CDR3. V usage is TRBV27 and J usage is TRBJ1-2; D unresolved. The CDR3 has 12 residues. V was trimmed by 5 bases and J by 5 bases, leaving 9 bases between them. The germline V gene has CDR1 MNHEY and CDR2 SMNVEV (reference sequence). The CDR3 loop reads CASSALGYGYTF. As DNA, the CDR3 is TGTGCCAGCAGTGCCCTGGGATATGGCTACACCTTC.

The chain has TRBV27 and TRBJ1-5; possible D gene TRBD1, 5 bases. Trimming left V 10 bases short and J 9 bases short, with 16 bases between. Germline V gene lookup returns CDR1 MNHEY and CDR2 SMNVEV (reference sequence). The CDR3 spans 12 residues. For the CDR3, the DNA is TGTGCCACCCAAGAAGGGGCCGGGCCCCAGCATTTT. The encoded protein is CATQEGAGPQHF.

This chain uses TRBV28 with TRBJ1-3; no firm D call. This CDR3 contains 13 residues. Germline CDR1 MDHEN, CDR2 SYDVKM. Trimming cost V 8 bases and J 8 bases, with 16 bases left between them. The CDR3 DNA reads as TGTGCCAGCGCTCCCCCCACAGTGGACACCATATATTTT. Its protein is CASAPPTVDTIYF. Full variable domain (remainder filled in from reference TRBV28 and TRBJ1-3): DVKVTQSSRYLVKRTGEKVFLECVQDMDHENMFWYRQDPGLGLRLIYFSYDVKMKEKGDIPEGYSVSREKKERFSLILESASTNQTSMYLCASAPPTVDTIYFGEGSWLTVV.

This chain connects TRBV28 to TRBJ2-7; 7 nucleotides align to TRBD1. The CDR3 extends over 14 amino acids. V lost 10 bases to trimming and J lost 2 bases; unmatched junction nucleotides: 11. CDR1 MDHEN and CDR2 SYDVKM come from the germline V gene. CDR3 sequence: CATRPGQRTYEQYF. The CDR3 DNA reads as TGTGCCACAAGACCGGGACAGCGGACCTACGAGCAGTACTTC.